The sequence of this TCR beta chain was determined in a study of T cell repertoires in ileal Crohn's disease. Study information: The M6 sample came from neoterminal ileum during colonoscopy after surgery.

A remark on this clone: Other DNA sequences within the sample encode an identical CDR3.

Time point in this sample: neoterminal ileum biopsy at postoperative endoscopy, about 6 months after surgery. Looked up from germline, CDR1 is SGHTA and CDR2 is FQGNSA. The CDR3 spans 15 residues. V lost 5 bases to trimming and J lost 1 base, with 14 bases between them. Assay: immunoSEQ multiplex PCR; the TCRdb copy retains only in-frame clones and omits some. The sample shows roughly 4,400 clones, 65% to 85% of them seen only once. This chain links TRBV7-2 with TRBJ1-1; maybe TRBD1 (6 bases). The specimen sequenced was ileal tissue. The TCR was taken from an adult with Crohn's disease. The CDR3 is CASSRRQGGNTEAFF. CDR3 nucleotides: TGTGCCAGCAGCCGACGTCAAGGGGGGAACACTGAAGCTTTCTTT.